The 22 T cell receptor beta chains below come from one sample, sequenced in a study of T cell responses to AZD1222 COVID-19 vaccine (dated by TCRdb to the early 2020s). Preparation of the library involved the immunoSEQ multiplex PCR assay. TCRdb took over this immuneACCESS table, retaining in-frame rearrangements with V and J assigned. Such tables are incomplete; in checked studies, under half of the missing clones stem from an unresolved V gene, and the remainder is unexplained. This sample gives about 140,000 clones in total; roughly 89% of them show up just once. Over 1.5% of the sample rests with the top ten. The sample's time point label, in plain terms: baseline before first vaccination. The specimen comprised peripheral blood, sampled on day 0 of AZD1222 vaccination. The receptors were gathered from an adult in good health.

CDR3 in DNA: TGTGCCAGCAGCTACGACAGGGTTAATTCACCCCTCCACTTT. It codes for CASSYDRVNSPLHF. The chain carries TRBV7-9 and TRBJ1-6; 7 nucleotides match TRBD1. Germline assignment: CDR1 SEHNR and CDR2 FQNEAQ (reference sequence). This CDR3 spans 14 amino acids. Losses at the gene ends were 4 bases for V and 6 bases for J; bases not matched to a gene: 3.

V and J are TRBV12-3 or TRBV12-4 and TRBJ1-2, with TRBD1 as a possible D gene (5 bases). The CDR3 runs to 13 residues. Trimming pared 5 bases from V and 4 bases from J, leaving 11 bases between. In DNA form, the CDR3 reads TGTGCCAGCAGTGGGACGCAGGTCTATGGCTACACCTTC. Protein: CASSGTQVYGYTF.

The rearrangement uses TRBV2 and TRBJ2-1; 11 bases fit TRBD2. After removal of 5 bases from V and 9 bases from J, the junction contained 9 bases not matched to a gene. Per germline, CDR1 SNHLY and CDR2 FYNNEI. The CDR3 spans 15 residues. The CDR3: CASSSTSGNFGEQFF. CDR3 bases: TGTGCCAGCAGTTCGACTAGCGGGAATTTTGGTGAGCAGTTCTTC.

Here the CDR3 DNA reads TGTGCCACCAGCACCCGGAGCTCTGGGGCCAACGTCCTGACTTTC. Translated: CATSTRSSGANVLTF. J is TRBJ2-6 and V is TRBV15, with D uncertain. V was cut by 4 bases and J by 0 bases, with 7 bases left in between. Germline V gene sequence: CDR1 LNHNV, CDR2 YYDKDF (reference sequence). CDR3 length: 15 amino acids.

This sequence joins TRBV29-1 and TRBJ1-2; D may be TRBD1 (6 bases). V shed 1 base and J shed 4 bases, with 16 bases lying between them. The CDR3 consists of 15 residues. Per the germline V gene, CDR1 is SQVTM and CDR2 is ANQGSEA. The DNA for the CDR3 is TGCAGCGTTGAAGCCCGGACAGTTTTTCCCTATGGCTACACCTTC. Translating it yields CSVEARTVFPYGYTF.

This clone appeared a single time. The J gene is TRBJ1-6, the V gene TRBV30; 9 nucleotides match TRBD1. Germline trimming cut 2 bases from V and 8 bases from J; bases unmatched to any gene: 7. The germline CDR1 and CDR2 sequences are GTSNPN and SVGIG (reference sequence). This CDR3 has 15 residues. The CDR3 spells CAWSTDRGAHSPLHF. In nucleotides, the CDR3 is TGTGCCTGGAGTACTGACAGGGGGGCGCATTCACCCCTCCACTTT.

As to this clone: Within the sample, other DNA sequences also encode this same CDR3. The chain combines TRBV27 with TRBJ2-1; possible D gene TRBD2, 6 bases. Germline CDR1 MNHEY, CDR2 SMNVEV (reference sequence). V was clipped by 8 bases and J by 5 bases, with 16 bases between them. The CDR3 runs to 14 residues. CDR3 DNA sequence: TGTGCCAGCCGATTGGGGGGTGTAAACAATGAGCAGTTCTTC. This encodes CASRLGGVNNEQFF.

The rearrangement uses TRBV21-1 and TRBJ2-1; the table gives TRBD1 as D, unverified against the DNA. TRBV21-1 is flagged as a pseudogene. The CDR3 is 15 residues long. CDR3: CASSIRGSSYNEQFF. DNA for the CDR3: TGTGCCAGCAGCATTAGGGGGAGCTCCTACAATGAGCAGTTCTTC.

The rearrangement uses TRBV29-1 and TRBJ1-1; D gene uncertain. This CDR3 has 13 residues. V shed 3 bases and J shed 0 bases, with 8 bases lying between them. Germline values: CDR1 SQVTM, CDR2 ANQGSEA. Here the CDR3 DNA reads TGCAGCGTTGAGCGAAAAGTGAACACTGAAGCTTTCTTT. The encoded protein is CSVERKVNTEAFF.

V is TRBV9 and J is TRBJ2-7; D is uncertain. The CDR3 length is 12 residues. The V gene lost 2 bases and the J gene lost 7 bases, with 10 bases spanning the gap. The V gene's germline CDR1 is SGDLS and CDR2 YYNGEE. This CDR3 is CASSVSETEQYF. The CDR3 coding sequence is TGTGCCAGCAGCGTTTCGGAGACTGAGCAGTACTTC.

The DNA of the CDR3 is TGTGCCAGCAAACGGGGACAAACTGGAAACACCATATATTTT. Translating it yields CASKRGQTGNTIYF. The chain joins TRBV6-5 to TRBJ1-3, with a possible D match to TRBD1 (6 bases). The CDR3 has 14 residues. Germline CDR1 MNHEY, CDR2 SVGAGI. The V gene lost 7 bases and the J gene lost 2 bases, with 12 bases spanning the gap.

The rearrangement links TRBV7-9 to TRBJ1-1, with D perhaps TRBD1 (5 bases). This CDR3 has 12 amino acids. From germline, CDR1 is SEHNR and CDR2 FQNEAQ (reference sequence). The ends were cut back, 5 bases at V and 6 bases at J, with 10 bases in the middle. The CDR3 is CASSPPGAEAFF. CDR3 coding DNA: TGTGCCAGCAGCCCCCCGGGGGCTGAAGCTTTCTTT.

The J gene is TRBJ2-2, the V gene TRBV18; perhaps TRBD2 as D (5 bases). Germline V gene lookup returns CDR1 KGHSH and CDR2 LQKENI. The CDR3 has 16 residues. Trimming stripped 1 base from V and 2 bases from J, with 11 bases between. The CDR3: CASSPLQEANTGELFF. The DNA for the CDR3 is TGTGCCAGCTCACCACTCCAGGAGGCAAACACCGGGGAGCTGTTTTTT.

This clone was seen a few times. This sequence joins TRBV7-3 and TRBJ2-2; no clear D. This CDR3 contains 13 residues. From germline, CDR1 is SGHTA and CDR2 FQGTGA. Trimming pared 4 bases from V and 7 bases from J, leaving 10 bases between. CDR3 sequence (DNA): TGTGCCAGCAGCTCCCTCAGGAGCGGGGAGCTGTTTTTT. Its protein product is CASSSLRSGELFF.

Worth noting for this clone: Other DNA sequences from this sample encode an identical CDR3 as well. This rearrangement joins TRBV28 to TRBJ1-4, with TRBD1 identical over 9 bases. The CDR3 sequence is 15 residues long. CDR1 is MDHEN and CDR2 is SYDVKM in the germline V gene. Trimming at V came to 6 bases and at J to 8 bases, leaving 10 bases not matched to a gene. The CDR3 sequence: CASSLHRGLGEKLFF. The CDR3 DNA sequence: TGTGCCAGCAGCTTACACAGGGGGCTAGGGGAAAAACTGTTTTTT.

The V call is TRBV5-1, the J call TRBJ2-2; 9 nucleotides align to TRBD2. Germline V CDR1 and CDR2: SGHRS, YFSETQ. The V segment lost 10 bases and the J segment 4 bases; nucleotides outside the gene matches: 8. This CDR3 is 14 amino acids long. The CDR3 reads CACGAGGTTGELFF. The CDR3 region has the DNA TGCGCCTGCGGAGCGGGAGGAACCACCGGGGAGCTGTTTTTT.

The chain combines TRBV3-1 (or the pseudogene TRBV3-2) with TRBJ1-2; 7 bases match TRBD1. There are 15 residues in the CDR3. J gave up 5 bases and V 1 base, and 7 bases lay outside the gene matches. Germline CDR1 is LGHDT and CDR2 is YNNKEL (reference sequence). The CDR3 is CASSQAVQGFYGYTF. The CDR3 nucleotides are TGTGCCAGCAGCCAAGCCGTACAGGGGTTTTATGGCTACACCTTC.

The genes are TRBV11-3 and TRBJ2-3; D gene ambiguous. The CDR3 is 13 residues long. V gave up 2 bases and J gave up 2 bases, with 5 bases separating them. Germline-derived CDR1 and CDR2 are SGHNT and YENEEA. In DNA, the CDR3 is TGTGCCAGCAGCTTACTCCTCACAGATACGCAGTATTTT. Its translation: CASSLLLTDTQYF.

This clone is a singleton in its sample. CDR3 amino acids: CASSILGRDQPQHF. Here the CDR3 DNA reads TGTGCCAGTAGTATCCTGGGCAGGGATCAGCCCCAGCATTTT. This chain uses TRBV19 with TRBJ1-5; D possibly corresponds to TRBD1 (5 bases). The CDR3 is 14 amino acids. Trimming left V 3 bases short and J 5 bases short, with 11 bases between. Germline loops: CDR1 LNHDA, CDR2 SQIVND (reference sequence).

The chain has TRBV6-6 and TRBJ1-2; D uncertain. The CDR3 spans 11 residues. Germline assignment: CDR1 MNHNY and CDR2 SVGAGI (reference sequence). Trimming shortened V by 0 bases and J by 14 bases, and 10 bases separated the two germline ends. The CDR3 here is CASSYSRALTF. CDR3 sequence (DNA): TGTGCCAGCAGTTACTCCCGGGCCCTTACCTTC.

This clone was seen just once. The chain uses TRBV7-6 and TRBJ2-3; 9 nucleotides line up with TRBD2. Germline CDR1 SGHVS, CDR2 FNYEAQ. V gave up 5 bases and J gave up 2 bases; unmatched junction bases: 5. The CDR3 totals 15 residues. The CDR3 loop is CASSPRTSDTDTQYF. The CDR3 bases are TGTGCCAGCAGCCCGCGGACTAGCGACACAGATACGCAGTATTTT.

The chain joins TRBV9 to TRBJ1-5, with D unclear. The CDR3 covers 15 residues. V lost 0 bases, J lost 3 bases, and 10 bases lay in between. Germline V gives CDR1 SGDLS, CDR2 YYNGEE. This chain's CDR3 is CASSVGAANNQPQHF. CDR3 in DNA: TGTGCCAGCAGCGTAGGGGCAGCAAACAATCAGCCCCAGCATTTT.